Sequencing of this T cell receptor (beta chain) was carried out in a study of cytomegalovirus exposure and HLA in healthy donors. The PCR employed 60 Vbeta primers together with 13 Jbeta primers. Profiled with immunoSEQ multiplex PCR; TCRdb holds only in-frame clones, not every one. The profile shows approximately 100,000 clones, around 74% of them singletons. Every donor was a healthy person donating bone marrow. Germline V gene sequence: CDR1 SGDLS, CDR2 YYNGEE. This CDR3 region has 17 residues. V lost 0 bases and J lost 7; bases outside the gene matches: 13. V gene TRBV9 combines with J gene TRBJ2-1; TRBD2 agrees at 7 bases. Input material: PBMCs. The sequence was collected from a male donor in good health and CMV-seronegative. The CDR3: CASSVEASGVLWNEQFF. Here the CDR3 DNA reads TGTGCCAGCAGCGTAGAGGCTAGCGGAGTCCTTTGGAATGAGCAGTTCTTC. Full variable domain (missing parts from reference TRBV9 and TRBJ2-1): DSGVTQTPKHLITATGQRVTLRCSPRSGDLSVYWYQQSLDQGLQFLIQYYNGEERAKGNILERFSAQQFPDLHSELNLSSLELGDSALYFCASSVEASGVLWNEQFFGPGTRLTVL.